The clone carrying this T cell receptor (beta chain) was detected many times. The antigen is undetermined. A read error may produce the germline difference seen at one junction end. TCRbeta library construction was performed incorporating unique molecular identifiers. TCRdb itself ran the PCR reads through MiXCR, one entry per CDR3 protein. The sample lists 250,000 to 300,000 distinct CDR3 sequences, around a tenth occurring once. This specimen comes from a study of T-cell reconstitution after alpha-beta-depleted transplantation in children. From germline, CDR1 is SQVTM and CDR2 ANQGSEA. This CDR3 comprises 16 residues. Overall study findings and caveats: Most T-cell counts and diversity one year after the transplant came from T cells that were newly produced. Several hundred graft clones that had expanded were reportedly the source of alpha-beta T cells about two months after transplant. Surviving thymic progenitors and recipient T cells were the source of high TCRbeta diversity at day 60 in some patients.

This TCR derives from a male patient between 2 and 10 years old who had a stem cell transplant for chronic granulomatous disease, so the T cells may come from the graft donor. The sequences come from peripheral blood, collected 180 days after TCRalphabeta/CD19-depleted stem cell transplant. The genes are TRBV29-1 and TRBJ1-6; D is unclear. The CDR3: CSVEDCVGEVNSPLHF. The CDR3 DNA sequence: TGCAGCGTTGAAGATTGCGTTGGGGAAGTAAATTCGCCCCTCCACTTT.